This T cell receptor beta chain was recovered during a study of T cells in Graves' hyperthyroidism and ophthalmopathy. CDR1 is SNHLY and CDR2 is FYNNEI in the germline V gene. The ends lost 1 base at V and 1 base at J; junction bases unmatched: 10. This CDR3 is 18 amino acids long. This clonotype was seen a few times. A clone one base away is much larger, so this may be a read error. RNA transcripts were the template for amplifying TCR beta CDR3 regions. Initially, a first-round RT-PCR of the TCR CDR3 employed the HTBI primer set. Each CDR3 protein is one row after TCRdb ran MiXCR on the multiplex PCR reads. The data hold some 560,000 distinct CDR3 sequences, with 14% observed a single time.

V usage is TRBV2 and J usage is TRBJ2-1; TRBD2 agrees at 7 bases. This receptor was taken from a woman aged 40 to 50 with Graves' hyperthyroidism. Input material: blood. CDR3 DNA: TGTGCCAGCAGTGAAGGGTTGGGAGCGGGAAGGTCCTACAATGAGCAGTTCTTC. It codes for CASSEGLGAGRSYNEQFF.